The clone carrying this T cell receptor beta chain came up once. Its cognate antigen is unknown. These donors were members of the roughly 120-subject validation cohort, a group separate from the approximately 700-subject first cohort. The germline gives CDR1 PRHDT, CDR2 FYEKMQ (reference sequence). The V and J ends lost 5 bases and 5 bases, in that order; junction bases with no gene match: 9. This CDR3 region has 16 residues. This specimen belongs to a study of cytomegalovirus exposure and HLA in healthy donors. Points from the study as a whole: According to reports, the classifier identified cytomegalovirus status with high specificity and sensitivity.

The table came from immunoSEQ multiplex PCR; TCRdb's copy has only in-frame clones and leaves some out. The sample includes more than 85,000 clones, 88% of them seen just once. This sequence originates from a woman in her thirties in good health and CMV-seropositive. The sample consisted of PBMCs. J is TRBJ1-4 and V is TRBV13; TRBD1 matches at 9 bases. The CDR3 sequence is CASSAYAGTGNEKLFF. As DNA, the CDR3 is TGTGCCAGCAGCGCTTACGCCGGGACAGGGAATGAAAAACTGTTTTTT.